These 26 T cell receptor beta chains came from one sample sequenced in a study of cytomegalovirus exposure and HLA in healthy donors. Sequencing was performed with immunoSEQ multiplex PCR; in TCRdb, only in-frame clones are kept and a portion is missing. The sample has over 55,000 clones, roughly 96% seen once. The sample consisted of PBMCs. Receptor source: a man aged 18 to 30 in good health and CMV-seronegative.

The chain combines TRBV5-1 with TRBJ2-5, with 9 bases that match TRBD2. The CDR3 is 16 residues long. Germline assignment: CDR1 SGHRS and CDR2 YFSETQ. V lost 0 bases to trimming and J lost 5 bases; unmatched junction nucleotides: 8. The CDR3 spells CASSLALAGVRETQYF. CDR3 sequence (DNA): TGCGCCAGCAGCTTGGCTTTAGCGGGAGTTCGGGAGACCCAGTACTTC. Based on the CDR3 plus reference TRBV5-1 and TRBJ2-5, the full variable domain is KAGVTQTPRYLIKTRGQQVTLSCSPISGHRSVSWYQQTPGQGLQFLFEYFSETQRNKGNFPGRFSGRQFSNSRSEMNVSTLELGDSALYLCASSLALAGVRETQYFGPGTRLLVL.

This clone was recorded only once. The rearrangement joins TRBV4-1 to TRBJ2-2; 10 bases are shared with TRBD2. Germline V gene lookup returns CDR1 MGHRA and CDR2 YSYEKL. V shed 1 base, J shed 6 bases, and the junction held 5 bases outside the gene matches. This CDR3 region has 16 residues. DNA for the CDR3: TGCGCCAGCAGCCAAGGGCAGGGACTAGCGTCCGGGGAGCTGTTTTTT. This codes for CASSQGQGLASGELFF.

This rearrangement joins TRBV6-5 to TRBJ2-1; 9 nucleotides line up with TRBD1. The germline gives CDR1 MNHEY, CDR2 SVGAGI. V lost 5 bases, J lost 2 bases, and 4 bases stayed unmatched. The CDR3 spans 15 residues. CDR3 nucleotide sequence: TGTGCCAGCAGTAGGGACAGGGTGGCCTACAATGAGCAGTTCTTC. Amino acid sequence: CASSRDRVAYNEQFF.

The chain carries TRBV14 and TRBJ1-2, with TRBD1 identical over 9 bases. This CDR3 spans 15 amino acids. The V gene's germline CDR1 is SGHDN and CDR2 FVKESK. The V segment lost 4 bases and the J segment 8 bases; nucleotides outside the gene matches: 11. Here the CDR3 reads CASSRGDRVMGGYTF. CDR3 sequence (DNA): TGTGCCAGCAGCCGCGGGGACAGGGTGATGGGCGGCTACACCTTC.

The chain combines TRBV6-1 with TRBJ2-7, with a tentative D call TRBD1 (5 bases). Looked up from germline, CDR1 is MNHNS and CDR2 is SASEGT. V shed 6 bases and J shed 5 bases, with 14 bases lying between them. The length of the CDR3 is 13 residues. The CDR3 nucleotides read TGTGCCAGCAGGCCCAATCCCAGGGACGAGCAGTACTTC. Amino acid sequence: CASRPNPRDEQYF.

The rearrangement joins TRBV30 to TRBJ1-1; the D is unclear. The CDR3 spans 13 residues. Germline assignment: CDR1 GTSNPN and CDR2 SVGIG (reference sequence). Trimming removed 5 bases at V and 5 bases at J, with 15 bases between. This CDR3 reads CAWGGEGDTEAFF. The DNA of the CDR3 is TGTGCCTGGGGCGGGGAGGGTGATACTGAAGCTTTCTTT.

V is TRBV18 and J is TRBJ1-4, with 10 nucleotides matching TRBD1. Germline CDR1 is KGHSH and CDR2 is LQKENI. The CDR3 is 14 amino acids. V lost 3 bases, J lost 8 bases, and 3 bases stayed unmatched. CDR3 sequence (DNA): TGTGCCAGCTCACCGACAGGGGGCAACGAAAAACTGTTTTTT. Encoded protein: CASSPTGGNEKLFF. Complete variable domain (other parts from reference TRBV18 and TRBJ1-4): NAGVMQNPRHLVRRRGQEARLRCSPMKGHSHVYWYRQLPEEGLKFMVYLQKENIIDESGMPKERFSAEFPKEGPSILRIQQVVRGDSAAYFCASSPTGGNEKLFFGSGTQLSVL.

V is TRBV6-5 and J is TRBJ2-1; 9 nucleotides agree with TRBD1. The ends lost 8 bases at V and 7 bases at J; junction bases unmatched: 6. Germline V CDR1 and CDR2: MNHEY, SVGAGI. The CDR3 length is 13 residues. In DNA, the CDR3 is TGTGCCAGCGCTGGACAGGGGAGTAATGAGCAGTTCTTC. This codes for CASAGQGSNEQFF.

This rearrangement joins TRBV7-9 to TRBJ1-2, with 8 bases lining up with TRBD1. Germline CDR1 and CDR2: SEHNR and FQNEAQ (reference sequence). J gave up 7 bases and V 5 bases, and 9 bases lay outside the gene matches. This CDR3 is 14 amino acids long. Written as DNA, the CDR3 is TGTGCCAGCAGCCCCGGACAGGGAAAAGGTGGCTACACCTTC. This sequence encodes CASSPGQGKGGYTF. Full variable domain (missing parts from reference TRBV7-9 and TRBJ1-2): DTGVSQNPRHKITKRGQNVTFRCDPISEHNRLYWYRQTLGQGPEFLTYFQNEAQLEKSRLLSDRFSAERPKGSFSTLEIQRTEQGDSAMYLCASSPGQGKGGYTFGSGTRLTVV.

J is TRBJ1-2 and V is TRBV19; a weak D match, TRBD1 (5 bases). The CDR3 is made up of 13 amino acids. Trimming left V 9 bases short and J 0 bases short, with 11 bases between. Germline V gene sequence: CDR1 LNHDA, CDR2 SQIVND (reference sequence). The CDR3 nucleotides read TGTGCCAGCAGACAGCCTCCTAACTATGGCTACACCTTC. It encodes CASRQPPNYGYTF.

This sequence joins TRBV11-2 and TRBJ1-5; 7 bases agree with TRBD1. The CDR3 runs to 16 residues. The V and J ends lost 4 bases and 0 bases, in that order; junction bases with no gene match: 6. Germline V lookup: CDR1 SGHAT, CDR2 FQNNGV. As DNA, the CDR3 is TGTGCCAGCAGCTCCGGGACAGACATTAGCAATCAGCCCCAGCATTTT. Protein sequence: CASSSGTDISNQPQHF.

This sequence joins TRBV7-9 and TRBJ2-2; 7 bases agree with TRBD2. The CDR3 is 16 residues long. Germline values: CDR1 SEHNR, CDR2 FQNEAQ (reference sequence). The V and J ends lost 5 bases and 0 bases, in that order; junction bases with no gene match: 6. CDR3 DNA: TGTGCCAGCAGCGCTAGCGGCCTCGCGAACACCGGGGAGCTGTTTTTT. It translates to CASSASGLANTGELFF. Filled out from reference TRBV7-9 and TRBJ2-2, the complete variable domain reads DTGVSQNPRHKITKRGQNVTFRCDPISEHNRLYWYRQTLGQGPEFLTYFQNEAQLEKSRLLSDRFSAERPKGSFSTLEIQRTEQGDSAMYLCASSASGLANTGELFFGEGSRLTVL.

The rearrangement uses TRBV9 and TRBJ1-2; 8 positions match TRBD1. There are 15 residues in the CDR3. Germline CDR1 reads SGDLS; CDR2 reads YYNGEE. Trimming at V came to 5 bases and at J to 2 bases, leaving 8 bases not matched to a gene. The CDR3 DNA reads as TGTGCCAGCAGAGGAGAGGGACAGGACAACTATGGCTACACCTTC. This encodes CASRGEGQDNYGYTF. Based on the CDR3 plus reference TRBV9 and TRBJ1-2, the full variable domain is DSGVTQTPKHLITATGQRVTLRCSPRSGDLSVYWYQQSLDQGLQFLIQYYNGEERAKGNILERFSAQQFPDLHSELNLSSLELGDSALYFCASRGEGQDNYGYTFGSGTRLTVV.

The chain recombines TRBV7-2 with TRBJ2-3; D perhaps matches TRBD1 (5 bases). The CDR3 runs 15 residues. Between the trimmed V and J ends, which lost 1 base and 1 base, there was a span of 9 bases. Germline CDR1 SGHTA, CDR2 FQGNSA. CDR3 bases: TGTGCCAGCAGCTTAGTCGCCAGGGGCACAGATACGCAGTATTTT. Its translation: CASSLVARGTDTQYF.

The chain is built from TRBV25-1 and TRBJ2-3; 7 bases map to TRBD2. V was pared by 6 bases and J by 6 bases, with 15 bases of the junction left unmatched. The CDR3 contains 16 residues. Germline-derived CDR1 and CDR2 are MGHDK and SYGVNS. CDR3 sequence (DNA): TGTGCCAGCAGCGAACTGGGCGCGGGAGTCTTGGATACGCAGTATTTT. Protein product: CASSELGAGVLDTQYF.

The DNA for the CDR3 is TGTGCCAGTAGTGCGGCCGTCGGCGGGAGATACAATGAGCAGTTCTTC. As protein: CASSAAVGGRYNEQFF. The chain has TRBV19 and TRBJ2-1, with TRBD2 matching over 7 bases. The CDR3 length is 16 residues. V shed 5 bases, J shed 4 bases, and the junction held 11 bases outside the gene matches. The germline V gene has CDR1 LNHDA and CDR2 SQIVND (reference sequence).

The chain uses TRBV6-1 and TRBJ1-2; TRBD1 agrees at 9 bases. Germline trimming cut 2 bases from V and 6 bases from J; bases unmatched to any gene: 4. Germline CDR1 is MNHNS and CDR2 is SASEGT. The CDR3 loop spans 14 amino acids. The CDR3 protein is CASSESGTGNGYTF. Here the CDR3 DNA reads TGTGCCAGCAGTGAAAGCGGGACAGGGAATGGCTACACCTTC.

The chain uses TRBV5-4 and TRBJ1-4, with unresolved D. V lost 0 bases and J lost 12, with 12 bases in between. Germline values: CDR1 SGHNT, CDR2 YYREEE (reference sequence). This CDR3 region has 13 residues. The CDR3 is CASSLERYGELFF. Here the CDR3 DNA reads TGTGCCAGCAGCTTGGAACGGTACGGGGAACTGTTTTTT. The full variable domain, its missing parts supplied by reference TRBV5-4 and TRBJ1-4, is ETGVTQSPTHLIKTRGQQVTLRCSSQSGHNTVSWYQQALGQGPQFIFQYYREEENGRGNFPPRFSGLQFPNYSSELNVNALELDDSALYLCASSLERYGELFFGSGTQLSVL.

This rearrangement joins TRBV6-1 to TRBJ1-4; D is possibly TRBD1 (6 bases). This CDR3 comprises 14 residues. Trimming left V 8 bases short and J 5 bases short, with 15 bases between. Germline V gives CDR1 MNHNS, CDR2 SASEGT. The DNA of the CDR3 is TGTGCCAGCTCCGCGGGGGGCGGCAATGAAAAACTGTTTTTT. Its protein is CASSAGGGNEKLFF.

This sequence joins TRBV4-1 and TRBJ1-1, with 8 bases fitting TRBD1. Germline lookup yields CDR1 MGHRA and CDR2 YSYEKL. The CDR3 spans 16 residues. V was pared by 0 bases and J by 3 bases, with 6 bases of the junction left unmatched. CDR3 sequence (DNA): TGCGCCAGCAGCCAAGAGGGGACAGGAGCCTACACTGAAGCTTTCTTT. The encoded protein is CASSQEGTGAYTEAFF.

CDR3 nucleotides: TGCGCCAGCAGCTTGGGGGTCGGGACAGGGGAGATCGGGCAGTATTTT. As protein: CASSLGVGTGEIGQYF. This chain connects TRBV5-1 to TRBJ2-3; the match to TRBD1 covers 10 bases. Losses at the gene ends were 0 bases for V and 11 bases for J; bases not matched to a gene: 12. The germline gives CDR1 SGHRS, CDR2 YFSETQ. The CDR3 is 16 residues long.

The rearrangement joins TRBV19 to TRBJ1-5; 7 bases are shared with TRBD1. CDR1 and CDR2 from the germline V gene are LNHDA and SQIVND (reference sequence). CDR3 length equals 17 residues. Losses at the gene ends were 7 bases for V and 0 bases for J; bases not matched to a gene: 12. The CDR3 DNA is TGTGCCAGTATGGAGACAGGGAAGGCTTATAGCAATCAGCCCCAGCATTTT. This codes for CASMETGKAYSNQPQHF.

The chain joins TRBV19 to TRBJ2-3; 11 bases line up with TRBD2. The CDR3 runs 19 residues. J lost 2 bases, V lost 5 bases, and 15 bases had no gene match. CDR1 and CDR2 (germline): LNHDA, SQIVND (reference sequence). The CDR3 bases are TGTGCCAGTAGTTCCGCTAGCGGGAGGACAGGGGCCCACACAGATACGCAGTATTTT. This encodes CASSSASGRTGAHTDTQYF.

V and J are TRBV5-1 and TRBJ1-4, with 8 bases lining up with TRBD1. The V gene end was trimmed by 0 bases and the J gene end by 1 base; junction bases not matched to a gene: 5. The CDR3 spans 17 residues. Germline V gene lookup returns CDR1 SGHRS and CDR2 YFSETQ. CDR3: CASSLVYRGITNEKLFF. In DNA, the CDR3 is TGCGCCAGCAGCTTGGTCTACAGGGGGATAACTAATGAAAAACTGTTTTTT. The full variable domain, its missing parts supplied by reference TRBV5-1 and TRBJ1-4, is KAGVTQTPRYLIKTRGQQVTLSCSPISGHRSVSWYQQTPGQGLQFLFEYFSETQRNKGNFPGRFSGRQFSNSRSEMNVSTLELGDSALYLCASSLVYRGITNEKLFFGSGTQLSVL.

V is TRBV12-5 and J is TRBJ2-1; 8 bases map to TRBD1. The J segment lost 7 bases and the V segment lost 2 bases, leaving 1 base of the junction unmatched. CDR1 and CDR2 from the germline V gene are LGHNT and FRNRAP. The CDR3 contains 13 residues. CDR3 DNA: TGTGCTAGTGGTTTGACAGGGGGGAATGAGCAGTTCTTC. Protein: CASGLTGGNEQFF.

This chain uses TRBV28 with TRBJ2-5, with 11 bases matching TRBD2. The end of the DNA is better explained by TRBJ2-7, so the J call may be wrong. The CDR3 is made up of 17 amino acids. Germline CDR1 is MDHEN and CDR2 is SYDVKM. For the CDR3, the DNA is TGTGCCAGCAGTCCAGGGACTAGCGGAGCCCCAACCTACGAGCAGTACTTC. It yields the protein CASSPGTSGAPTYEQYF.